This entry concerns a single T cell receptor beta chain. The entry originates in a study of blood T cells in healthy people across ages. With a J-beta primer mix and a sample-barcoded 5' primer, a second PCR ran about 7 to 12 cycles. A template-switch adaptor that had 12 random nucleotides put a tag on each cDNA molecule. TCRdb itself ran the 5' RACE reads through MiXCR, one entry per CDR3 protein. The sample has approximately 960,000 distinct CDR3 sequences; roughly 28% are singletons. The same data also contributed to another study, on T cells of mothers and their children.

The sequence was obtained from a woman in her 40s in good health. What was sequenced was blood.

CDR3 bases: TGTGCCAGCAGCTTGGCCGGGGGGACGGCGCCAGAACAGTACTTC. Amino acid sequence: CASSLAGGTAPEQYF. The gene calls are TRBV5-6 and TRBJ2-7; 7 nucleotides line up with TRBD2. The germline V gene has CDR1 SGHDT and CDR2 YYEEEE. The J segment lost 10 bases and the V segment lost 0 bases, leaving 13 bases of the junction unmatched. The CDR3 loop spans 15 amino acids.